This T cell receptor (beta chain) was found in a study of CD4 T cells in relation to SARS-CoV-2 and coronaviruses. Whole-study context: PBMCs were cultured with antigen for roughly 9 days before TCR beta sequencing. Whole-study results and caveats: Compared with monoreactive clones, crossreactive clones showed significantly weaker SARS-CoV-2 expansion.

The protocol was immunoSEQ multiplex PCR, while the TCRdb copy is restricted to in-frame clones and leaves out a portion. The sample lists 25,000 or so clones; just over 75% were seen once. The unexposed donors gave CD4+ T cells in about 2010-2018, prior to COVID-19. Isolation of CD4+ T cells took place after approximately 11 days in culture. This CDR3 comprises 13 residues. Germline CDR1 MDHEN, CDR2 SYDVKM. The J segment lost 6 bases and the V segment lost 7 bases, leaving 4 bases of the junction unmatched. Regarding this clone: No antigen is known for it.

The sequenced material came from CD4+ T cells from PBMCs, cultured in vitro. The chain employs TRBV28 and TRBJ2-1; 9 bases map to TRBD2. The sequence derives from a human donor in good health. Here the CDR3 DNA reads TGTGCCAGCACCATTAGCGGGGGCAATGAGCAGTTCTTC. This gives the protein CASTISGGNEQFF.